The entry that follows covers one T cell receptor (beta chain) sequence. There is no known antigen for this receptor. No much larger clone is present one base from it, and per-base qualities are unavailable. In light of the paper, this sample's time point label describes: 2014-2015 season, pre-vaccination. TCRB sequencing was used to follow sorted CD4 subsets from the blood of adults before and after they were given the seasonal inactivated influenza vaccine (Fluvarix). Subjects were considered eligible if community-dwelling and if influenza vaccine had not been received in the prior 6 months. Exclusions included influenza vaccine contraindications, substance abuse, HIV/AIDS, active malignancy, immunomodulatory medication and active illness such as respiratory infection. At each time point, about 40 to 110 mL of blood was collected. PBMC were isolated using Ficoll-Paque PLUS or SepMate separation. As a comparison non-Tfh subset, CXCR5- memory CD4 T cells were sorted. Before DNA extraction, cell subsets were sorted from PBMC on a BD FACS Aria.

The source of the sample is a study of follicular helper T cells after annual influenza vaccination (dated 2017 in TCRdb). A note on the overall study: Blood was collected on days 0, 7 and 28 after each seasonal influenza vaccination. The 2015 samples were processed right after collection, while the 2013-2014 samples were cryopreserved. One week after vaccination, a second recruited cohort of 12 to 13 subjects (Table S1) displayed a similar ICOS+CD38+ cTfh response. To look at recall of cTfh clones, some subjects were tracked through successive annual vaccinations covering the 2013-2014, 2014-2015 and 2015-2016 seasons. Multi-year samples were obtained from about 6 subjects, with two vaccination seasons covered for a few subjects and three seasons covered for two subjects. Overall study outcomes, separate from this receptor: In evaluating whether influenza clones were enriched, the possibility that the far larger non-cTfh compartments were undersampled could not be ruled out. Successive annual vaccinations recalled a recurring oligoclonal ICOS+CD38+ cTfh response that included tetramer and AIM influenza-specific clonotypes. ICOS+CD38+ cTfh clonality correlated with the frequency of that population, and its change correlated with the change in circulating plasmablast frequency. Only about 10-20% of analyzed cells yielded productive TCRB sequences, so sampling of rare clonotypes was not possible. Day 7 ICOS+CD38+ clones were most often found later in ICOS-CD38- cTfh, suggesting that subset may serve as a memory reservoir.

Receptor libraries were prepared by the immunoSEQ multiplex PCR assay. Adaptive Biotechnologies handled the TCRB amplification, library preparation, sequencing and preliminary bioinformatics at Survey level resolution. In the authors' own workflow: Clonality was calculated in R as 1 minus normalized Shannon entropy, and the Gini index was calculated with the R package ineq. Overlap score was defined as the summed counts of shared sequences divided by the total counts of all sequences in both compared samples. Fisher's exact test, with an assumed theoretical repertoire of 10^7 TCRB sequences, was used to assess the significance of shared clonotypes. TCRdb limited this immuneACCESS table to in-frame rearrangements with V and J called. A share of clones is missing; checked studies link under half to unresolved V genes, and the rest is unexplained. From that table come the V and J calls and clone size; the DNA was used to work out D and trimming. This sample is represented by about 11,000 clones; more than 65% of them were singletons. Of the sample, 0.7% to 0.95% falls within the top ten clones.

Source: CXCR5- memory CD4+ T cells sorted from blood, taken on the day of influenza vaccination. The meaning of the sample's cell subset or site label: CXCR5- memory CD4 T cells. The clonotype originates from an adult who received the influenza vaccine.

The CDR3 has the sequence CAWSARGRGRQETQYF. The nucleotide sequence is TGTGCCTGGAGTGCCAGGGGCAGGGGGCGGCAAGAGACCCAGTACTTC. The chain uses TRBV30 and TRBJ2-5; 8 of the junction bases match TRBD1. The CDR1 and CDR2 encoded by the germline V gene (reference sequence) are GTSNPN and SVGIG. Taken from cysteine to phenylalanine, the CDR3 has 16 residues. The sequence is cut down to CDR3 DNA, 48 bases in frame from base 1. V and J are trimmed by 1 base and 2 bases, and the gene matches miss 9 bases of the junction.